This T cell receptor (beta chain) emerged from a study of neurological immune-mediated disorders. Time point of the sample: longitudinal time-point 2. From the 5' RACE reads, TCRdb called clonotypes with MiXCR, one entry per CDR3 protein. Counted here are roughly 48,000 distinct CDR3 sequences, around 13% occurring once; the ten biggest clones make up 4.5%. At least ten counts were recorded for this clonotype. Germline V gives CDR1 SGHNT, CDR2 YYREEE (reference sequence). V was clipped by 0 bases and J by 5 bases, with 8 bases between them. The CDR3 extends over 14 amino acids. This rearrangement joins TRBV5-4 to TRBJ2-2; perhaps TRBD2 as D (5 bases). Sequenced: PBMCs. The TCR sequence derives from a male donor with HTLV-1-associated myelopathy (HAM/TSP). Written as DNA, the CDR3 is TGTGCCAGCAGCTTGGGAGAGGGTACCGGGGAGCTGTTTTTT. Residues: CASSLGEGTGELFF.